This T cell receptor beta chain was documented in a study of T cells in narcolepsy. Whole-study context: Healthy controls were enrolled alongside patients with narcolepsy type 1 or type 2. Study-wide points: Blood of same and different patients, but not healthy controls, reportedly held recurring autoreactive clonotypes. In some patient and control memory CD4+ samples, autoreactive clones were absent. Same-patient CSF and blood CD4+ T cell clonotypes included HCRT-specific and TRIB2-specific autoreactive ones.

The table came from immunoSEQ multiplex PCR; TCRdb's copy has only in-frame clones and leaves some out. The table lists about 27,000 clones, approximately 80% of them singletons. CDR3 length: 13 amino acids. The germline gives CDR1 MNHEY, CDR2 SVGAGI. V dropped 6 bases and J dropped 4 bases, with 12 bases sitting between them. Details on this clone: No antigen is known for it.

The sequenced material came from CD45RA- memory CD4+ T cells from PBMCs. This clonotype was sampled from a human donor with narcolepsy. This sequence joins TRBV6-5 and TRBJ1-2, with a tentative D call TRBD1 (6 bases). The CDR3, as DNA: TGTGCCAGCAGACCGGACAGCGTCTATGGCTACACCTTC. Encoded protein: CASRPDSVYGYTF.